Below are 9 T cell receptor beta chains sequenced from a single sample in a study of T-cell memory formation after mild COVID-19 (dated by TCRdb to the early 2020s). The library relied on 5' RACE. Sequenced using an Illumina NovaSeq 6000. TCRdb redid the processing of the public reads, applying fastp at Q25 and MiXCR, and retained in-frame beta chains. For every CDR3 protein sequence, its rows merge into one entry that carries the most common genes and DNA. A total of about 400,000 distinct CDR3 sequences appear in this sample, around 22% of them only once. Roughly 14% of the sample goes to the ten largest clones. The specimen was PBMCs or a T cell subset sorted from them (not recorded which). These receptor sequences come from an adult woman who had mild COVID-19 (a few samples of this study predate the infection). The sample titles of this study are shuffled in the database, so cell type and time point are left out; the donor was told from shared clones.

The gene calls are TRBV5-1 and TRBJ1-1; the match to TRBD1 covers 7 bases. Losses at the gene ends were 0 bases for V and 0 bases for J; bases not matched to a gene: 8. The CDR3 has 17 amino acids. Germline CDR1 and CDR2: SGHRS and YFSETQ. Written as DNA, the CDR3 is TGCGCCAGCAGCTTGGATCCAGGGGGTTTCCTGAACACTGAAGCTTTCTTT. It yields the protein CASSLDPGGFLNTEAFF.

The chain has TRBV6-5 and TRBJ2-7; D gene uncertain. This CDR3 is 14 amino acids long. Per the germline V gene, CDR1 is MNHEY and CDR2 is SVGAGI. V gave up 2 bases and J gave up 1 base, with 9 bases separating them. The chain's CDR3 is CASSYNRGSYEQYF. CDR3 DNA: TGTGCCAGCAGTTACAATCGAGGATCCTACGAGCAGTACTTC.

The V gene is TRBV9, the J gene TRBJ1-5; TRBD1 is a possible D gene (6 bases). Trimming removed 0 bases from V and 5 bases from J, with 9 bases in between. The CDR3 sequence is 14 residues long. Germline CDR1 and CDR2: SGDLS and YYNGEE. CDR3 sequence: CASSVVRGDQPQHF. The CDR3, as DNA: TGTGCCAGCAGCGTAGTAAGGGGGGATCAGCCCCAGCATTTT.

The V gene is TRBV4-1, the J gene TRBJ2-2, with D possibly called TRBD1 or TRBD2 (5 bases each). The CDR3 has 15 residues. V was cut by 6 bases and J by 7 bases, with 18 bases left in between. Germline V gene sequence: CDR1 MGHRA, CDR2 YSYEKL. This chain's CDR3 is CASSPREQAGGELFF. The CDR3, as DNA: TGCGCCAGCAGTCCCCGGGAACAGGCGGGCGGGGAGCTGTTTTTT.

The chain has TRBV7-9 and TRBJ2-3; D is ambiguous. There are 13 residues in the CDR3. The ends were cut back, 6 bases at V and 1 base at J, with 8 bases in the middle. Germline V gene sequence: CDR1 SEHNR, CDR2 FQNEAQ (reference sequence). For the CDR3, the DNA is TGTGCCAGCAGTAACGGACGCACAGATACGCAGTATTTT. The encoded protein is CASSNGRTDTQYF.

The chain employs TRBV20-1 and TRBJ2-3, with 8 bases aligning to TRBD2. The CDR3 length is 15 residues. CDR1 DFQATT and CDR2 SNEGSKA come from the germline V gene (reference sequence). Unmatched junction bases numbered 6, after V lost 2 bases and J lost 2 bases. CDR3 nucleotides: TGCAGTGCTAGAATTAGCGGGGCCCCCACAGATACGCAGTATTTT. Protein sequence: CSARISGAPTDTQYF.

The V and J genes are TRBV3-1 and TRBJ1-6; a possible D gene is TRBD1 (6 bases). In germline, CDR1 is LGHDT, CDR2 YNNKEL (reference sequence). Trimming left V 10 bases short and J 2 bases short, with 15 bases between. The CDR3 has 15 residues. CDR3 loop: CATSPTGTYNSPLHF. For the CDR3, the DNA is TGTGCCACCTCCCCGACAGGCACCTATAATTCACCCCTCCACTTT.

This chain connects TRBV5-1 to TRBJ2-5; TRBD1 matches 8 bases. The germline V gene has CDR1 SGHRS and CDR2 YFSETQ. The CDR3 covers 16 residues. V lost 9 bases to trimming and J lost 4 bases; unmatched junction nucleotides: 17. The CDR3 sequence is CATTAGGSPGRETQYF. As DNA, the CDR3 is TGCGCCACCACGGCAGGGGGCTCCCCAGGGCGAGAGACCCAGTACTTC.

The V gene is TRBV14, the J gene TRBJ1-6; maybe TRBD1 (6 bases). Germline lookup yields CDR1 SGHDN and CDR2 FVKESK. This CDR3 is 19 amino acids long. V was cut by 0 bases and J by 7 bases, with 22 bases left in between. In DNA form, the CDR3 reads TGTGCCAGCAGCCAAGATTCCCTAGGGGGATGGCTAGAGAATTCACCCCTCCACTTT. It specifies CASSQDSLGGWLENSPLHF.